These 11 T cell receptor beta chains were sequenced from one sample in a study of shared clonotypes between healthy human individuals. CD45RO negativity and positive selection for CCR7 defined naive CD8 cells, a population that excluded terminally differentiated effector memory CD45RA+ cells. Clones were sequenced by immunoSEQ multiplex PCR, and TCRdb holds only the in-frame ones, with some missing. The data show 800,000 to 950,000 clones, around 96% seen once. The sample comprised naive CD8+ T cells sorted from blood. These receptors were obtained from a man aged 25 to 40 in good health.

The chain is built from TRBV7-9 and TRBJ2-7; no clear D. CDR1 SEHNR and CDR2 FQNEAQ come from the germline V gene (reference sequence). The germline V and J ends were trimmed by 5 bases and 3 bases, with 14 bases remaining between them. The CDR3 extends over 14 amino acids. The CDR3, as DNA: TGTGCCAGCAGCCACCCACTTACTAACTACGAGCAGTACTTC. Translated: CASSHPLTNYEQYF.

The J gene is TRBJ2-1, the V gene TRBV14; 10 bases are a match to TRBD2. This CDR3 contains 17 residues. J was trimmed by 3 bases and V by 2 bases; bases with no gene match: 7. Per the germline V gene, CDR1 is SGHDN and CDR2 is FVKESK. CDR3 in DNA: TGTGCCAGCAGCCAAATGGAGCGGGAGGGCATCTACAATGAGCAGTTCTTC. Translation: CASSQMEREGIYNEQFF.

This clone showed up just a few times. CDR3 sequence: CASSLSQTGPYEQYF. CDR3 nucleotide sequence: TGTGCCAGCAGCTTAAGCCAGACAGGCCCCTACGAGCAGTACTTC. The chain uses TRBV7-8 and TRBJ2-7, with D maybe TRBD1 (6 bases). Germline values: CDR1 SGHVS, CDR2 FQNEAQ. The CDR3 is made up of 15 amino acids. The V end lost 2 bases, the J end lost 2 bases, and 13 bases lay between the germline ends.

The rearrangement uses TRBV6-5 and TRBJ1-5, with D uncertain. This CDR3 is 12 amino acids long. Germline CDR1 and CDR2: MNHEY and SVGAGI. Trimming stripped 6 bases from V and 6 bases from J, with 9 bases between. The DNA for the CDR3 is TGTGCCAGCAGCCAGCCCGGTCAGCCCCAGCATTTT. This translates into CASSQPGQPQHF.

The rearrangement links TRBV11-2 to TRBJ2-7, with no clear D. Trimming removed 1 base at V and 2 bases at J, with 6 bases between. The V gene's germline CDR1 is SGHAT and CDR2 FQNNGV. The CDR3 runs to 13 residues. CDR3 sequence reads: CASSLGHPYEQYF. CDR3 DNA: TGTGCCAGCAGCTTAGGACACCCCTACGAGCAGTACTTC.

This rearrangement joins TRBV18 to TRBJ2-1; D is possibly TRBD2 (6 bases). Trimming removed 10 bases at V and 5 bases at J, with 24 bases between. Per the germline V gene, CDR1 is KGHSH and CDR2 is LQKENI. This CDR3 spans 16 amino acids. CDR3 residues: CATTKPFDSGNNEQFF. DNA of the CDR3: TGTGCCACCACCAAACCATTCGATAGCGGAAACAATGAGCAGTTCTTC.

The chain recombines TRBV18 with TRBJ2-1; TRBD2 matches 12 bases. The CDR3 contains 20 residues. The germline V gene has CDR1 KGHSH and CDR2 LQKENI. With V trimmed by 6 bases and J by 4 bases, 19 bases remained unmatched. In nucleotides, the CDR3 is TGTGCCAGCTCCACACCATCTTCTAGCGGGAGGGCCTGGAGATACAATGAGCAGTTCTTC. Translating gives CASSTPSSSGRAWRYNEQFF.

Only one count was recorded for this clone. This chain joins TRBV14 and TRBJ2-3; 7 bases agree with TRBD2. The CDR3 is 16 residues long. After removal of 2 bases from V and 2 bases from J, the junction contained 7 bases not matched to a gene. Germline V CDR1 and CDR2: SGHDN, FVKESK. The CDR3 DNA reads as TGTGCCAGCAGCCAAACGGGGCTAGCGGTCACAGATACGCAGTATTTT. Its translation is CASSQTGLAVTDTQYF.

Written as DNA, the CDR3 is TGTGCCAGCAGTGAATTAAGGACATTGAGGTACGAGCAGTACTTC. This translates into CASSELRTLRYEQYF. The rearrangement joins TRBV6-1 to TRBJ2-7; perhaps TRBD1 as D (5 bases). This CDR3 has 15 residues. The germline CDR1 and CDR2 sequences are MNHNS and SASEGT. Trimming left V 2 bases short and J 4 bases short, with 15 bases between.

This chain uses TRBV2 with TRBJ2-3; the match to TRBD2 covers 14 bases. Trimming cost V 5 bases and J 2 bases; bases outside gene matches: 3. This CDR3 is built from 16 residues. In germline, CDR1 is SNHLY, CDR2 FYNNEI. The CDR3: CASSRGLAGDTDTQYF. The CDR3 DNA reads as TGTGCCAGCAGTAGGGGACTAGCGGGAGACACAGATACGCAGTATTTT.

The genes are TRBV5-1 and TRBJ2-7; no clear D. V was clipped by 0 bases and J by 0 bases, with 7 bases between them. The CDR3 spans 14 residues. CDR1 is SGHRS and CDR2 is YFSETQ in the germline V gene. The CDR3 sequence is CASSLGQISYEQYF. CDR3 sequence (DNA): TGCGCCAGCAGCTTGGGGCAGATCTCCTACGAGCAGTACTTC.